In this sample, the clone carrying this T cell receptor (beta chain) turned up once. The antigen is undetermined. The data were produced by immunoSEQ multiplex PCR, yet TCRdb's version contains in-frame clones alone and is incomplete. There are roughly 23,000 clones in the sample; around 78% occur only once, and around 3% lies in the top ten. The source of the sample is a study of graft-versus-host responses after intestinal transplantation. Background on the study: Transplants were multivisceral, liver-intestinal, or isolated intestinal. Recipients uniformly received anti-thymocyte globulin induction, followed by tacrolimus and steroids for around 3 years. Regarding the study as a whole: When patients had graft-donor T cell macrochimerism, their allografts held high graft-versus-host to host-versus-graft clonal ratios. Recipient marrow showed GvH clones, some seen first in ileum or blood.

Processing was applied to graft tissue in order to liberate intraepithelial and lamina propria lymphocytes. The germline V gene has CDR1 SGHVS and CDR2 FNYEAQ. The CDR3 sequence is 13 residues long. Trimming took 5 bases from V and 2 from J, leaving 6 bases between them. V and J are TRBV7-6 and TRBJ1-4, with D unclear. The source of this sequence is a human patient who received an intestinal transplant, so some T cells may come from the graft donor. The material sequenced was ileum tissue, taken 12 days after intestinal transplant. In DNA, the CDR3 is TGTGCCAGCAGCCAGGCTACTAATGAAAAACTGTTTTTT. Its protein product is CASSQATNEKLFF. The full variable domain, its missing parts supplied by reference TRBV7-6 and TRBJ1-4, is GAGVSQSPRYKVTKRGQDVALRCDPISGHVSLYWYRQALGQGPEFLTYFNYEAQQDKSGLPNDRFSAERPEGSISTLTIQRTEQRDSAMYRCASSQATNEKLFFGSGTQLSVL.